This T cell receptor beta chain was documented in a study of cytomegalovirus exposure and HLA in healthy donors. Study observations and caveats: A few V segments could not be told apart, such as TRBV6-2 and TRBV6-3, and were left out.

These donors, healthy bone marrow donors, were studied. This CDR3 is built from 15 residues. Per germline, CDR1 GTSNPN and CDR2 SVGIG (reference sequence). The V end lost 0 bases, the J end lost 1 base, and 12 bases lay between the germline ends. 13 Jbeta primers and 60 Vbeta primers were used for the PCR. Here immunoSEQ multiplex PCR was the method, and the copy in TCRdb shows in-frame clones only, minus some. Here the sample spans about 110,000 clones, over 60% being singletons. This clone was recorded only once. Its antigen is not known. Sample: PBMCs. This TCR came from a woman between 25 and 40 years old in good health and CMV-seronegative. The chain employs TRBV30 and TRBJ1-1; D remains unclear. As DNA, the CDR3 is TGTGCCTGGAGTGTACTCGGGAGAGAGAACACTGAAGCTTTCTTT. It is translated as CAWSVLGRENTEAFF. The full variable domain, in which reference TRBV30 and TRBJ1-1 provide the parts outside the CDR3, is SQTIHQWPATLVQPVGSPLSLECTVEGTSNPNLYWYRQAAGRGLQLLFYSVGIGQISSEVPQNLSASRPQDRQFILSSKKLLLSDSGFYLCAWSVLGRENTEAFFGQGTRLTVV.